These 6 T cell receptor beta chains were sequenced from one sample in a study of blood T cell repertoires in COVID-19. The repertoire was sequenced with immunoSEQ multiplex PCR; TCRdb's copy has only in-frame clones and lacks some. The table lists roughly 250,000 clones, 87% of them singletons. The sequencing sample was made of peripheral blood. Source of these receptors: a woman in her 50s with acute or convalescent COVID-19.

The chain couples TRBV28 to TRBJ1-6; 10 positions agree with TRBD1. Losses at the gene ends were 5 bases for V and 10 bases for J; bases not matched to a gene: 8. This CDR3 is built from 15 residues. Germline loops: CDR1 MDHEN, CDR2 SYDVKM. DNA for the CDR3: TGTGCCAGCAGTACCCGCCGGGACAGGGGATCACCCCTCCACTTT. Encoded protein: CASSTRRDRGSPLHF.

As regards this clone: The junction departs from the called germline gene at one end, perhaps through a read error. The chain couples TRBV7-2 to TRBJ1-4; the match to TRBD1 covers 8 bases. Germline CDR1 SGHTA, CDR2 FQGNSA. The CDR3 has 15 amino acids. DNA for the CDR3: TGTGCCAGCAGCCTAGCCGGACAGGGCGGAGAAAAACTGTTTTTT. As protein: CASSLAGQGGEKLFF.

The chain recombines TRBV6-2 or TRBV6-3 with TRBJ1-4; 7 bases map to TRBD1. The CDR3 consists of 16 residues. Germline V gene lookup returns CDR1 MNHEY and CDR2 SVGEGT. V was clipped by 6 bases and J by 4 bases; unmatched bases: 11. The CDR3 is CASSSGTEVVNEKLFF. The CDR3, as DNA: TGTGCCAGCAGCTCCGGGACAGAAGTTGTTAATGAAAAACTGTTTTTT.

V gene TRBV3-1 (or the pseudogene TRBV3-2) combines with J gene TRBJ2-3; 7 bases are a match to TRBD1. The CDR3 runs 15 residues. Germline V gives CDR1 LGHDT, CDR2 YNNKEL (reference sequence). The V segment lost 4 bases and the J segment 1 base; nucleotides outside the gene matches: 5. CDR3 protein: CASSRQGQGTDTQYF. The CDR3 nucleotides read TGTGCCAGCAGCCGACAGGGTCAGGGCACAGATACGCAGTATTTT.

The V gene is TRBV28, the J gene TRBJ1-4; the D gene is possibly TRBD1 (6 bases). Germline V lookup: CDR1 MDHEN, CDR2 SYDVKM. This CDR3 region has 15 residues. V was trimmed by 5 bases and J by 8 bases, leaving 18 bases between them. CDR3 sequence: CASSQQTGIREKLFF. As DNA, the CDR3 is TGTGCCAGCAGTCAACAGACAGGTATCAGAGAAAAACTGTTTTTT. The entire variable domain, with the rest obtained from reference TRBV28 and TRBJ1-4, is as follows: DVKVTQSSRYLVKRTGEKVFLECVQDMDHENMFWYRQDPGLGLRLIYFSYDVKMKEKGDIPEGYSVSREKKERFSLILESASTNQTSMYLCASSQQTGIREKLFFGSGTQLSVL.

This chain links TRBV4-1 with TRBJ1-5; D gene unclear. The germline V and J ends were trimmed by 2 bases and 2 bases, with 10 bases remaining between them. This CDR3 contains 15 residues. CDR1 is MGHRA and CDR2 is YSYEKL in the germline V gene. CDR3 sequence reads: CASSQFASGNQPQHF. The CDR3 DNA reads as TGCGCCAGCAGCCAATTTGCTTCGGGCAATCAGCCCCAGCATTTT.